What follows describes a single TCR beta chain. Its antigen remains unidentified. Profiling relied on immunoSEQ multiplex PCR, and the TCRdb table lists in-frame clones only, not all of them. Altogether 120,000 or so clones are present, over 75% being singletons, with the ten largest covering approximately 3.1%. The data derive from a study of T cell responses to AZD1222 COVID-19 vaccine. Study-level results: White British people made up most donors, females outnumbered males, and clonal diversity was possibly underestimated. At 160-218 and 743-854, vaccine-associated CD4 TCRs were dominant, and they spanned spike. Baseline serostatus was positive in only a handful of AZD1222 recipients. Sampling captured repertoires only after the peak T cell response.

The germline V gene has CDR1 MNHEY and CDR2 SMNVEV (reference sequence). Trimming removed 5 bases from V and 0 bases from J; junction bases left unmatched: 6. This CDR3 region has 15 residues. This sequence joins TRBV27 and TRBJ2-5, with 7 bases matching TRBD1. The source is an adult in good health. Material: peripheral blood, obtained on day 0 of AZD1222 vaccination. CDR3 amino acids: CASSEGQLYQETQYF. The CDR3 DNA reads as TGTGCCAGCAGTGAGGGACAGCTGTACCAAGAGACCCAGTACTTC.